This T cell receptor beta chain was found in a study of blood T cell repertoires in COVID-19. Germline V gene sequence: CDR1 SGHAT, CDR2 FQNNGV. This CDR3 is built from 15 residues. The V gene end was trimmed by 4 bases and the J gene end by 2 bases; junction bases not matched to a gene: 6. Profiling relied on immunoSEQ multiplex PCR, and the TCRdb table lists in-frame clones only, not all of them. Among about half a million clones listed, approximately 85% were seen once. The chain joins TRBV11-2 to TRBJ2-5, with 8 nucleotides matching TRBD2. The origin of this receptor is a human donor in a cohort sampled during active COVID-19. Material: peripheral blood. The CDR3 DNA reads TGTGCCAGCAGCTATACCGGGACTAGACAAGAGACCCAGTACTTC. It translates to CASSYTGTRQETQYF. Full variable domain (outside the CDR3, taken from reference TRBV11-2 and TRBJ2-5): EAGVAQSPRYKIIEKRQSVAFWCNPISGHATLYWYQQILGQGPKLLIQFQNNGVVDDSQLPKDRFSAERLKGVDSTLKIQPAKLEDSAVYLCASSYTGTRQETQYFGPGTRLLVL.